Included here is one T cell receptor (beta chain) sequence, with context. This entry comes from a study of T cell changes during pregnancy in multiple sclerosis. Sequencing was performed with immunoSEQ multiplex PCR; in TCRdb, only in-frame clones are kept and a portion is missing. The sample contains some 40,000 clones, 94% of which appear only once. The V and J ends lost 6 bases and 1 base respectively, with 12 bases between them. The CDR3 totals 14 residues. The germline gives CDR1 SGHAT, CDR2 FQNNGV. The V call is TRBV11-2, the J call TRBJ1-1, with D maybe TRBD1 (6 bases). This specimen was CD4+ T cells from peripheral blood mononuclear cells, taken in the second trimester of pregnancy. This clonotype was obtained from a female donor with multiple sclerosis, enrolled in a pregnancy study. This CDR3 reads CASSFQQGNTEAFF. For the CDR3, the DNA is TGTGCCAGCAGTTTTCAACAGGGGAACACTGAAGCTTTCTTT. Full variable domain (rest looked up from reference TRBV11-2 and TRBJ1-1): EAGVAQSPRYKIIEKRQSVAFWCNPISGHATLYWYQQILGQGPKLLIQFQNNGVVDDSQLPKDRFSAERLKGVDSTLKIQPAKLEDSAVYLCASSFQQGNTEAFFGQGTRLTVV.